This passage covers 2 T cell receptor beta chains from one sample sequenced in a study of T cell responses to AZD1222 COVID-19 vaccine. Only in-frame clones appear in the TCRdb table, and some are missing; sequencing was by immunoSEQ multiplex PCR. This table has 120,000 or so clones, 70% to 90% appearing once. The starting material was peripheral blood, obtained on day 0 of AZD1222 vaccination. These receptors were taken from an adult in good health.

V usage is TRBV7-2 and J usage is TRBJ1-2, with 7 bases lining up with TRBD1. Germline V CDR1 and CDR2: SGHTA, FQGNSA. Trimming cost V 5 bases and J 5 bases; bases outside gene matches: 14. CDR3 length: 16 residues. The DNA of the CDR3 is TGTGCCAGCAGCCCATTAGAAAGGGGGCGCAGGTATGGCTACACCTTC. Amino acids: CASSPLERGRRYGYTF. The full variable domain, rest sourced from reference TRBV7-2 and TRBJ1-2, is GAGVSQSPSNKVTEKGKDVELRCDPISGHTALYWYRQSLGQGLEFLIYFQGNSAPDKSGLPSDRFSAERTGGSVSTLTIQRTQQEDSAVYLCASSPLERGRRYGYTFGSGTRLTVV.

With respect to this clone: Other DNA variants within this sample encode the same CDR3. V is TRBV3-1 (or the pseudogene TRBV3-2) and J is TRBJ1-5; D gene ambiguous. V shed 1 base and J shed 5 bases, with 3 bases lying between them. CDR3 size: 12 residues. Germline V CDR1 and CDR2: LGHDT, YNNKEL (reference sequence). The CDR3 nucleotides are TGTGCCAGCAGCCAAGCAGATCAGCCCCAGCATTTT. Residues: CASSQADQPQHF.